The 32 T cell receptor beta chains given below trace back to one sample, sequenced in a study of blood T cell repertoires in COVID-19. Produced via immunoSEQ multiplex PCR; TCRdb's table is partial and in-frame only. The profile covers 150,000 or so clones, with 88% appearing a single time and around 25% taken by the ten largest. What was sequenced was peripheral blood. All receptors derive from a man in his sixties with acute or convalescent COVID-19.

This clone was recorded once. The rearrangement joins TRBV6-4 to TRBJ2-7, with TRBD2 matching over 13 bases. Germline V CDR1 and CDR2: MRHNA, SNTAGT. This CDR3 has 16 residues. The trim removed 8 bases at V and 0 bases at J, leaving 7 bases unmatched. The CDR3 protein is CASGGLAGPGSYEQYV. DNA of the CDR3: TGTGCCAGCGGGGGACTAGCGGGACCAGGCTCCTACGAGCAGTACGTC.

This clone was seen just once. CDR3 loop: CASSANTGVLDEQFF. The DNA of the CDR3 is TGTGCCAGCAGCGCCAATACAGGGGTTTTGGATGAGCAGTTCTTC. This rearrangement joins TRBV9 to TRBJ2-1; TRBD1 matches at 7 bases. V trimming: 3 bases; J trimming: 8 bases; junction bases outside the gene matches: 11. Germline CDR1 reads SGDLS; CDR2 reads YYNGEE. The CDR3 contains 15 residues. The entire variable domain, with the rest obtained from reference TRBV9 and TRBJ2-1, is as follows: DSGVTQTPKHLITATGQRVTLRCSPRSGDLSVYWYQQSLDQGLQFLIQYYNGEERAKGNILERFSAQQFPDLHSELNLSSLELGDSALYFCASSANTGVLDEQFFGPGTRLTVL.

The V call is TRBV20-1, the J call TRBJ2-4, with 7 nucleotides matching TRBD2. The CDR3 has 11 amino acids. Germline CDR1 reads DFQATT; CDR2 reads SNEGSKA (reference sequence). The J segment lost 8 bases and the V segment lost 5 bases, leaving 3 bases of the junction unmatched. The CDR3 sequence is CSAGRGDIQYF. DNA of the CDR3: TGCAGTGCTGGGAGGGGCGACATTCAGTACTTC.

The chain has TRBV2 and TRBJ1-5, with D tentatively TRBD1 (5 bases). Germline CDR1 is SNHLY and CDR2 is FYNNEI. The CDR3 runs to 13 residues. The V and J ends lost 3 bases and 6 bases respectively, with 9 bases between them. The DNA for the CDR3 is TGTGCCAGCAGTGACAGGGTGGTTCAGCCCCAGCATTTT. Residues: CASSDRVVQPQHF.

V gene TRBV5-1 combines with J gene TRBJ1-1; 10 nucleotides line up with TRBD1. The V gene's germline CDR1 is SGHRS and CDR2 YFSETQ. V was pared by 4 bases and J by 1 base, with 4 bases of the junction left unmatched. This CDR3 is built from 15 residues. This CDR3 reads CASSDRGPGNTEAFF. As DNA, the CDR3 is TGCGCCAGCAGCGACAGGGGGCCTGGGAACACTGAAGCTTTCTTT. The variable domain in full, completed from reference TRBV5-1 and TRBJ1-1, reads KAGVTQTPRYLIKTRGQQVTLSCSPISGHRSVSWYQQTPGQGLQFLFEYFSETQRNKGNFPGRFSGRQFSNSRSEMNVSTLELGDSALYLCASSDRGPGNTEAFFGQGTRLTVV.

The sample holds a few counts of this clone. The CDR3 DNA is TGTGCCAGCAGCAAAGGTCTTCAGCGAGGGGGAGATACTGAAGCTTTCTTT. Translation gives CASSKGLQRGGDTEAFF. The rearrangement joins TRBV21-1 to TRBJ1-1; the D call in the table, TRBD1, was not verified against the DNA. TRBV21-1 is shown as a pseudogene. This CDR3 is 17 amino acids long.

This chain connects TRBV11-3 to TRBJ1-1; D unresolved. Germline CDR1 reads SGHNT; CDR2 reads YENEEA. The CDR3 consists of 14 residues. The V end was cut by 7 bases, the J end by 1 base, with 13 bases between. The DNA of the CDR3 is TGTGCCAGCAAGGGAGGCGGAGAGAACACTGAAGCTTTCTTT. Residues: CASKGGGENTEAFF.

This chain links TRBV7-9 with TRBJ1-3; possible D gene TRBD1, 5 bases. This CDR3 comprises 13 residues. CDR1 and CDR2 (germline): SEHNR, FQNEAQ (reference sequence). The germline V and J ends were trimmed by 8 bases and 0 bases, with 8 bases remaining between them. The CDR3 DNA is TGTGCCAGCCAGGACAACTCTGGAAACACCATATATTTT. It encodes CASQDNSGNTIYF. The full variable domain, completed using reference TRBV7-9 and TRBJ1-3, is DTGVSQNPRHKITKRGQNVTFRCDPISEHNRLYWYRQTLGQGPEFLTYFQNEAQLEKSRLLSDRFSAERPKGSFSTLEIQRTEQGDSAMYLCASQDNSGNTIYFGEGSWLTVV.

This rearrangement joins TRBV29-1 to TRBJ1-2; 10 bases are shared with TRBD1. The CDR3 runs 13 residues. V trimming: 1 base; J trimming: 8 bases; junction bases outside the gene matches: 4. Germline assignment: CDR1 SQVTM and CDR2 ANQGSEA. The CDR3 bases are TGCAGCGTTGAAGGACAGGGGGCCTGGGGCTACACCTTC. Translating gives CSVEGQGAWGYTF.

The rearrangement joins TRBV6-5 to TRBJ1-5, with D perhaps matching TRBD1 (6 bases). The CDR3 sequence is 13 residues long. Trimming took 5 bases from V and 7 from J, leaving 12 bases between them. Germline V lookup: CDR1 MNHEY, CDR2 SVGAGI. This CDR3 is CASSNRVGQPQHF. CDR3 DNA sequence: TGTGCCAGCAGTAACAGGGTCGGGCAGCCCCAGCATTTT.

The genes are TRBV5-1 and TRBJ2-2; 9 nucleotides line up with TRBD1. The V gene's germline CDR1 is SGHRS and CDR2 YFSETQ. The CDR3 loop spans 16 amino acids. After removal of 4 bases from V and 5 bases from J, the junction contained 9 bases not matched to a gene. The CDR3 DNA reads as TGCGCCAGCAGCCCCAACAGGGGGCTGGAGACCGGGGAGCTGTTTTTT. This gives the protein CASSPNRGLETGELFF.

The chain couples TRBV30 to TRBJ1-4; possible D gene TRBD1, 5 bases. V was trimmed by 4 bases and J by 5 bases, leaving 8 bases between them. The CDR3 extends over 12 amino acids. Germline V gene lookup returns CDR1 GTSNPN and CDR2 SVGIG (reference sequence). As DNA, the CDR3 is TGTGCCTGGAAGGGGTTAAATGAAAAACTGTTTTTT. Its protein product is CAWKGLNEKLFF.

This chain uses TRBV5-4 with TRBJ2-5, with 8 bases identical to TRBD2. CDR3 length: 16 residues. CDR1 is SGHNT, CDR2 YYREEE, per germline (reference sequence). V shed 0 bases and J 9 bases; nucleotides not matched to a gene: 13. The CDR3 is CASSLVGTPGGGSQYF. CDR3 sequence (DNA): TGTGCCAGCAGCTTGGTCGGGACGCCCGGCGGGGGGTCCCAGTACTTC. Variable domain in full (rest from reference TRBV5-4 and TRBJ2-5): ETGVTQSPTHLIKTRGQQVTLRCSSQSGHNTVSWYQQALGQGPQFIFQYYREEENGRGNFPPRFSGLQFPNYSSELNVNALELDDSALYLCASSLVGTPGGGSQYFGPGTRLLVL.

A single count supports this clone. This chain links TRBV7-9 with TRBJ1-2, with a possible D match to TRBD1 (6 bases). The V gene lost 4 bases and the J gene lost 6 bases, with 15 bases spanning the gap. CDR3 length: 14 residues. The germline gives CDR1 SEHNR, CDR2 FQNEAQ (reference sequence). The CDR3 sequence: CASSSQDSRDGYTF. The DNA for the CDR3 is TGTGCCAGCAGCTCTCAGGACAGTAGGGATGGCTACACCTTC.

The sample holds one count of this clone. This rearrangement joins TRBV19 to TRBJ2-2; TRBD2 matches 9 bases. The CDR3 contains 15 residues. Germline-derived CDR1 and CDR2 are LNHDA and SQIVND (reference sequence). The trim removed 8 bases at V and 3 bases at J, leaving 7 bases unmatched. In nucleotides, the CDR3 is TGTGCCAGTCGGGGGCGGGGGGGTTACACCGGGGAGCTGTTTTTT. This sequence encodes CASRGRGGYTGELFF.

This rearrangement joins TRBV7-9 to TRBJ2-5; 10 nucleotides agree with TRBD1. The CDR3 runs to 14 residues. The V gene end was trimmed by 4 bases and the J gene end by 7 bases; junction bases not matched to a gene: 6. Germline CDR1 SEHNR, CDR2 FQNEAQ (reference sequence). CDR3 region: CASSSGQGSGTQYF. The CDR3 bases are TGTGCCAGCAGCTCGGGACAGGGGAGTGGGACCCAGTACTTC.

The V and J genes are TRBV7-9 and TRBJ1-2; 8 positions match TRBD1. CDR3 length: 13 amino acids. Germline CDR1 SEHNR, CDR2 FQNEAQ (reference sequence). V shed 6 bases, J shed 8 bases, and the junction held 8 bases outside the gene matches. CDR3 sequence reads: CASSLTGAYGYTF. The CDR3 nucleotides are TGTGCCAGCAGTTTGACAGGGGCTTACGGCTACACCTTC.

The chain couples TRBV29-1 to TRBJ2-7; no definite D call. The CDR3 has 14 amino acids. The V and J ends lost 0 bases and 2 bases respectively, with 11 bases between them. The germline CDR1 and CDR2 sequences are SQVTM and ANQGSEA. The CDR3 sequence: CSVEDRGGTYEQYF. The CDR3, as DNA: TGCAGCGTTGAAGATCGTGGCGGTACCTACGAGCAGTACTTC.

The rearrangement uses TRBV6-2 or TRBV6-3 and TRBJ2-7, with a possible D match to TRBD2 (5 bases). V dropped 4 bases and J dropped 4 bases, with 17 bases sitting between them. The CDR3 is 15 residues long. CDR1 and CDR2 from the germline V gene are MNHEY and SVGEGT. CDR3 residues: CASSSPPGGTYEQYF. CDR3 DNA sequence: TGTGCCAGCAGTTCCCCGCCAGGAGGTACGTACGAGCAGTACTTC.

The J gene is TRBJ1-1, the V gene TRBV19, with D perhaps matching TRBD1 (5 bases). From germline, CDR1 is LNHDA and CDR2 SQIVND (reference sequence). The length of the CDR3 is 17 residues. Trimming cost V 3 bases and J 2 bases, with 19 bases left between them. This CDR3 reads CASSMGKGSLINTEAFF. The CDR3 nucleotides are TGTGCCAGTAGTATGGGTAAGGGGTCTCTGATTAACACTGAAGCTTTCTTT. Drawing the rest from reference TRBV19 and TRBJ1-1, the complete variable domain is DGGITQSPKYLFRKEGQNVTLSCEQNLNHDAMYWYRQDPGQGLRLIYYSQIVNDFQKGDIAEGYSVSREKKESFPLTVTSAQKNPTAFYLCASSMGKGSLINTEAFFGQGTRLTVV.

V and J are TRBV5-1 and TRBJ1-1; possible D gene TRBD1, 6 bases. The CDR3 loop spans 15 amino acids. Germline lookup yields CDR1 SGHRS and CDR2 YFSETQ. Trimming stripped 1 base from V and 5 bases from J, with 15 bases between. In nucleotides, the CDR3 is TGCGCCAGCAGCTTGATTCTGTCAGGGGATACTGAAGCTTTCTTT. As protein: CASSLILSGDTEAFF.

The chain has TRBV15 and TRBJ1-2, with D tentatively TRBD1 (6 bases). In germline, CDR1 is LNHNV, CDR2 YYDKDF (reference sequence). Trimming pared 3 bases from V and 3 bases from J, leaving 8 bases between. The CDR3 runs 13 residues. This CDR3 reads CATSSQGYYGYTF. Here the CDR3 DNA reads TGTGCCACCAGCAGCCAGGGGTACTATGGCTACACCTTC.

The chain joins TRBV18 to TRBJ1-6; D gene ambiguous. This CDR3 region has 13 residues. Germline CDR1 reads KGHSH; CDR2 reads LQKENI. V was cut by 8 bases and J by 4 bases, with 9 bases left in between. In DNA, the CDR3 is TGTGCCAGCCACCGGGAGTATAATTCACCCCTCCACTTT. It specifies CASHREYNSPLHF.

The chain is built from TRBV20-1 and TRBJ1-5, with 7 bases lining up with TRBD1. Germline lookup yields CDR1 DFQATT and CDR2 SNEGSKA (reference sequence). Trimming at V came to 3 bases and at J to 5 bases, leaving 10 bases not matched to a gene. This CDR3 comprises 15 residues. Here the CDR3 DNA reads TGCAGTGCTAGTCGTTCAGGGGGTCAAGATCAGCCCCAGCATTTT. Amino acids: CSASRSGGQDQPQHF.

This chain uses TRBV27 with TRBJ2-5; tentatively, D is TRBD2 (6 bases). V was shortened by 6 bases and J by 2 bases, with 13 bases between the two germline ends. CDR3 length: 14 residues. CDR1 and CDR2 from the germline V gene are MNHEY and SMNVEV (reference sequence). DNA for the CDR3: TGTGCCAGCAGGTTACGGGGGATACAAGAGACCCAGTACTTC. It encodes CASRLRGIQETQYF.

This rearrangement joins TRBV7-2 to TRBJ1-2; unclear D gene. CDR3 length equals 13 residues. Trimming cost V 2 bases and J 8 bases, with 12 bases left between them. Germline CDR1 is SGHTA and CDR2 is FQGNSA. The CDR3 protein is CASSLNKREGYTF. In DNA form, the CDR3 reads TGTGCCAGCAGCTTAAATAAGAGGGAGGGCTACACCTTC.

This rearrangement joins TRBV9 to TRBJ2-3; D is undetermined. V lost 4 bases and J lost 5, with 8 bases in between. Germline CDR1 is SGDLS and CDR2 is YYNGEE. The CDR3 has 12 residues. CDR3 residues: CASSSRGDTQYF. CDR3 nucleotides: TGTGCCAGCAGCTCCCGAGGAGATACGCAGTATTTT.

This chain links TRBV5-1 with TRBJ2-7; D unclear. With 4 bases removed from V and 5 bases from J, the gap between germline ends came to 10 bases. The CDR3 sequence is 12 residues long. Germline V gene sequence: CDR1 SGHRS, CDR2 YFSETQ. CDR3 DNA: TGCGCCAGCAGCCCGGTCCCTCACGAGCAGTACTTC. Translating it yields CASSPVPHEQYF.

V and J are TRBV4-3 and TRBJ2-1; D possibly corresponds to TRBD1 (7 bases). Germline loops: CDR1 LGHNA, CDR2 YSLEER. V shed 1 base and J shed 6 bases, with 13 bases lying between them. This CDR3 is built from 15 residues. CDR3 residues: CASSQGRGALNEQFF. The CDR3 DNA reads TGCGCCAGCAGCCAAGGCAGGGGGGCTCTCAATGAGCAGTTCTTC.

V and J are TRBV7-9 and TRBJ1-1; the match to TRBD1 covers 9 bases. The length of the CDR3 is 16 residues. Per the germline V gene, CDR1 is SEHNR and CDR2 is FQNEAQ (reference sequence). J was trimmed by 4 bases and V by 3 bases; bases with no gene match: 9. The CDR3 loop reads CASSFPRGQGSTEAFF. For the CDR3, the DNA is TGTGCCAGCAGCTTTCCGAGGGGACAGGGTAGCACTGAAGCTTTCTTT.

V usage is TRBV3-1 (or the pseudogene TRBV3-2) and J usage is TRBJ1-2; 7 bases are shared with TRBD1. J gave up 7 bases and V 2 bases, and 7 bases lay outside the gene matches. The CDR3 runs to 14 residues. CDR1 is LGHDT and CDR2 is YNNKEL in the germline V gene (reference sequence). In nucleotides, the CDR3 is TGTGCCAGCAGCCAATTACAGGGGAGAGGTGGCTACACCTTC. Translated, it gives CASSQLQGRGGYTF.

The gene calls are TRBV24-1 and TRBJ1-5; D gene uncertain. The CDR3 has 14 residues. The germline V gene has CDR1 KGHDR and CDR2 SFDVKD. Trimming removed 8 bases from V and 0 bases from J, with 10 bases in between. CDR3 protein: CATIKLYSNQPQHF. In DNA, the CDR3 is TGTGCCACCATTAAATTGTATAGCAATCAGCCCCAGCATTTT.